The 14 T cell receptor beta chains below come from one sample, sequenced in a study of T cell changes during pregnancy in multiple sclerosis. TCRdb keeps only in-frame clones here, not all; method: immunoSEQ multiplex PCR. The top ten hold more than 0.8% of the sample, which has about 75,000 clones, about 89% seen once. Sequencing used peripheral blood, obtained in the first trimester of pregnancy. Receptor source: a female donor in good health, enrolled as a control in a pregnancy study.

The chain has TRBV7-8 and TRBJ1-2; D is ambiguous. CDR1 is SGHVS, CDR2 FQNEAQ, per germline. V gave up 5 bases and J gave up 7 bases, with 14 bases separating them. This CDR3 region has 13 residues. Here the CDR3 DNA reads TGTGCCAGCAGCGGAGAGATACGGGTTGGCTACACCTTC. Encoded protein: CASSGEIRVGYTF.

Only one count was recorded for this clone. The V and J genes are TRBV28 and TRBJ2-7; 8 bases are shared with TRBD2. Germline V gives CDR1 MDHEN, CDR2 SYDVKM. The trim removed 6 bases at V and 4 bases at J, leaving 8 bases unmatched. CDR3 length: 14 amino acids. The CDR3 coding sequence is TGTGCCAGCAGGCGAGCGGGAGTTTCGTACGAGCAGTACTTC. Amino acid sequence: CASRRAGVSYEQYF. The entire variable domain, with the rest obtained from reference TRBV28 and TRBJ2-7, is as follows: DVKVTQSSRYLVKRTGEKVFLECVQDMDHENMFWYRQDPGLGLRLIYFSYDVKMKEKGDIPEGYSVSREKKERFSLILESASTNQTSMYLCASRRAGVSYEQYFGPGTRLTVT.

This chain links TRBV4-3 with TRBJ2-1, with 9 positions matching TRBD2. The CDR3 covers 17 residues. Trimming removed 2 bases from V and 8 bases from J; junction bases left unmatched: 13. Germline lookup yields CDR1 LGHNA and CDR2 YSLEER. The CDR3: CASSQQPGTSIFDEQFF. The CDR3 DNA follows: TGCGCCAGCAGCCAACAACCCGGGACTAGCATATTCGATGAGCAGTTCTTC.

J is TRBJ2-7 and V is TRBV29-1; D gene unclear. Germline CDR1 SQVTM, CDR2 ANQGSEA. V lost 6 bases to trimming and J lost 2 bases, with 11 bases between them. The CDR3 loop spans 12 amino acids. The CDR3 loop reads CSVKLGPYEQYF. DNA for the CDR3: TGCAGCGTCAAGCTTGGGCCCTACGAGCAGTACTTC.

V usage is TRBV30 and J usage is TRBJ1-1; D may be TRBD1 (6 bases). V was trimmed by 2 bases and J by 3 bases, leaving 13 bases between them. The CDR3 has 14 residues. CDR1 GTSNPN and CDR2 SVGIG come from the germline V gene (reference sequence). CDR3 sequence (DNA): TGTGCCTGGAGTCCGACAGGCTGGGACACTGAAGCTTTCTTT. It encodes CAWSPTGWDTEAFF.

The chain carries TRBV5-6 and TRBJ2-3, with 9 bases fitting TRBD2. The CDR3 is 16 amino acids. J gave up 1 base and V 4 bases, and 7 bases lay outside the gene matches. Germline V gene sequence: CDR1 SGHDT, CDR2 YYEEEE. DNA for the CDR3: TGTGCCAGCAGCCCCTCCCGACTAGCGGGCACAGATACGCAGTATTTT. Its protein product is CASSPSRLAGTDTQYF.

This rearrangement joins TRBV11-3 to TRBJ2-1; 15 positions agree with TRBD2. The length of the CDR3 is 17 residues. The germline CDR1 and CDR2 sequences are SGHNT and YENEEA. The V and J ends lost 5 bases and 6 bases, in that order; junction bases with no gene match: 8. CDR3 nucleotide sequence: TGTGCCAGCAGCGGGGGGACTAGCGGGAGGTCTAGCAATGAGCAGTTCTTC. Protein product: CASSGGTSGRSSNEQFF.

The chain is built from TRBV5-1 and TRBJ1-4; D is perhaps TRBD1 (5 bases). In germline, CDR1 is SGHRS, CDR2 YFSETQ. The CDR3 is 16 amino acids. V was clipped by 3 bases and J by 7 bases, with 19 bases between them. CDR3 residues: CASSSLDGRRGEKLFF. CDR3 DNA: TGCGCCAGCAGCTCCCTGGACGGGAGGAGGGGTGAAAAACTGTTTTTT.

The V call is TRBV5-6, the J call TRBJ1-4; the match to TRBD1 covers 9 bases. The CDR3 has 15 amino acids. In germline, CDR1 is SGHDT, CDR2 YYEEEE. V was pared by 1 base and J by 5 bases, with 3 bases of the junction left unmatched. CDR3 DNA: TGTGCCAGCAGCTTGACCGGGACAGGGAATGAAAAACTGTTTTTT. Its protein product is CASSLTGTGNEKLFF.

The gene calls are TRBV9 and TRBJ2-1; 8 nucleotides match TRBD2. Germline V CDR1 and CDR2: SGDLS, YYNGEE. This CDR3 spans 17 amino acids. V was pared by 4 bases and J by 8 bases, with 17 bases of the junction left unmatched. The DNA of the CDR3 is TGTGCCAGCAGCCCCCGCGGAGCGGGAGCCTGGGTTGATGAGCAGTTCTTC. Translation gives CASSPRGAGAWVDEQFF.

This rearrangement joins TRBV7-2 to TRBJ2-1, with 8 bases lining up with TRBD2. With 1 base clipped from V and 8 bases from J, the junction kept 4 bases outside the gene matches. CDR1 SGHTA and CDR2 FQGNSA come from the germline V gene. The CDR3 has 14 amino acids. The CDR3 nucleotides are TGTGCCAGCAGCTTAGAACGGGGGGGTTATGAGCAGTTCTTC. Translating gives CASSLERGGYEQFF.

This chain uses TRBV4-2 with TRBJ1-1; no definite D call. The CDR3 runs 14 residues. Trimming removed 4 bases at V and 2 bases at J, with 11 bases between. Germline V gives CDR1 LGHNA, CDR2 YNFKEQ. CDR3 loop: CASSPYYFNTEAFF. Written as DNA, the CDR3 is TGTGCCAGCAGCCCTTACTACTTCAACACTGAAGCTTTCTTT.

This clone has more than one count but fewer than ten. The chain joins TRBV6-5 to TRBJ1-1; the D gene is possibly TRBD1 (5 bases). V was cut by 7 bases and J by 1 base, with 16 bases left in between. Germline CDR1 and CDR2: MNHEY and SVGAGI. CDR3 length: 15 amino acids. Written as DNA, the CDR3 is TGTGCCAGCATCCCTCGTGGGGCTAGGAACACTGAAGCTTTCTTT. This sequence encodes CASIPRGARNTEAFF.

V usage is TRBV11-2 and J usage is TRBJ2-5; maybe TRBD2 (6 bases). The V end lost 6 bases, the J end lost 4 bases, and 15 bases lay between the germline ends. Germline V CDR1 and CDR2: SGHAT, FQNNGV. The CDR3 is made up of 14 amino acids. In nucleotides, the CDR3 is TGTGCCAGCAGATTGGGGACTGGGGGAGAGACCCAGTACTTC. Protein product: CASRLGTGGETQYF.